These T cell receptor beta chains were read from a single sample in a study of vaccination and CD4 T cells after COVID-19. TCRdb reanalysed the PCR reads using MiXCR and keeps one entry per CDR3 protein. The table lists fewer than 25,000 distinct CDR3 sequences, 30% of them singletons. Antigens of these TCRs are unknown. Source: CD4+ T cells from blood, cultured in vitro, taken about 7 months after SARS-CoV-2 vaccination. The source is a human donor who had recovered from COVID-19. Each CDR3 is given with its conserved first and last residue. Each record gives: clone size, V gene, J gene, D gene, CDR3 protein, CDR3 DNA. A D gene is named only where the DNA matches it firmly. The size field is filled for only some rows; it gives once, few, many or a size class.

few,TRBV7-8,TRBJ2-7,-,CASSLGTPYEQYF,TGTGCCAGCAGCTTGGGGACACCTTACGAGCAGTACTTC
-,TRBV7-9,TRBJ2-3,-,CASSPPSTDTQYF,TGTGCCAGCAGTCCACCTAGCACAGATACGCAGTATTTT
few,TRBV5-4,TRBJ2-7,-,CASSFSSSYEQYF,TGTGCCAGCAGCTTCTCTAGCTCCTACGAGCAGTACTTC
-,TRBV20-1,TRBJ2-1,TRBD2,CSAKLAGLVNEQFF,TGCAGTGCTAAACTAGCGGGTCTAGTCAATGAGCAGTTCTTC
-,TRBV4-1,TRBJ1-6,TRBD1,CASSLTPGGAGSPLHF,TGCGCCAGCAGCCTAACCCCAGGGGGCGCCGGTTCACCCCTCCACTTT
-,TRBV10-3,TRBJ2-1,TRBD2,CAAMPGLAGRSSYNEQFF,TGTGCCGCCATGCCGGGACTAGCGGGAAGGAGCTCCTACAATGAGCAGTTCTTC
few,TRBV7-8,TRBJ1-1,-,CASSSSRAEAFF,TGTGCCAGCAGCTCAAGTAGGGCTGAAGCTTTCTTT
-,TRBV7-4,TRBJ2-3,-,CASSVEVSLGNTQYF,TGTGCCAGCAGCGTGGAAGTGTCTCTAGGGAATACGCAGTATTTT
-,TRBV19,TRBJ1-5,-,CASSTWGRDQPQHF,TGTGCCAGTAGTACTTGGGGGAGGGATCAGCCCCAGCATTTT
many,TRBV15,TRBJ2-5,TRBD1,CATSRWTGQETQYF,TGTGCCACCAGCAGATGGACAGGTCAAGAGACCCAGTACTTC
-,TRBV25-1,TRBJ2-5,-,CASSEQGSLQETQYF,TGTGCCAGCAGTGAACAGGGAAGCCTTCAAGAGACCCAGTACTTC
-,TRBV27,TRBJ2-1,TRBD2,CASRLGLAGGDNEQFF,TGTGCCAGCAGACTGGGACTAGCGGGAGGGGACAATGAGCAGTTCTTC
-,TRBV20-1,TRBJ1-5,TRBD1,CSAHRGASYSNQPQHF,TGCAGTGCCCACAGGGGGGCAAGTTATAGCAATCAGCCCCAGCATTTT
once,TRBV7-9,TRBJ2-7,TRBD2,CASSLRLAGHYEQYF,TGTGCCAGCAGCTTAAGGCTAGCGGGGCACTACGAGCAGTACTTC
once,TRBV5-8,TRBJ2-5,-,CASSLSSPTETQYF,TGTGCCAGCAGCTTGTCATCGCCCACAGAGACCCAGTACTTC
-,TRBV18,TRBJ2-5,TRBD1,CASSPQGQGVQETQYF,TGTGCCAGCTCACCACAGGGACAGGGGGTTCAAGAGACCCAGTACTTC
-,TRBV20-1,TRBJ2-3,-,CSPPGLFTDTQYF,TGCAGTCCCCCGGGTCTATTCACAGATACGCAGTATTTT
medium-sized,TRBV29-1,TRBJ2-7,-,CSVEDGDGSTGQYF,TGCAGCGTTGAAGATGGAGACGGGAGTACCGGGCAGTACTTC
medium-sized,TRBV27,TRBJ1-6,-,CASSFSQGTGSPLHF,TGTGCCAGCAGTTTTAGTCAGGGAACGGGTTCACCCCTCCACTTT
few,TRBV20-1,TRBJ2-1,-,CSARRPGGRVEQFF,TGCAGTGCTAGACGTCCAGGGGGGAGGGTTGAGCAGTTCTTC
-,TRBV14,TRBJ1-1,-,CASSQLGIPLTEAFF,TGTGCCAGCAGCCAGCTGGGAATCCCGCTCACTGAAGCTTTCTTT
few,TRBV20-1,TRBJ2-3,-,CSAQSSSTDTQYF,TGCAGTGCCCAGAGCTCTAGCACAGATACGCAGTATTTT
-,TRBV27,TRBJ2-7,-,CASSPQRGRNSYEQYF,TGTGCCAGCAGCCCCCAGCGTGGGAGAAACTCTTACGAGCAGTACTTC
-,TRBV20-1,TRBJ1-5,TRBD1,CSATTGDQPQHF,TGCAGTGCCACGACAGGGGATCAGCCCCAGCATTTT
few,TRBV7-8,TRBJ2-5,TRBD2,CASSSGLAGSERETQYF,TGTGCCAGCAGCTCGGGACTAGCGGGAAGCGAAAGGGAGACCCAGTACTTC
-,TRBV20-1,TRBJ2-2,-,CSARWGANTGELFF,TGCAGTGCTAGGTGGGGTGCGAACACCGGGGAGCTGTTTTTT
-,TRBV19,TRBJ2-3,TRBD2,CASSRLAGSTDTQYF,TGTGCCAGTAGTAGGCTAGCGGGTAGCACAGATACGCAGTATTTT
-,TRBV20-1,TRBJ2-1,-,CSAGQSGSSYNEQFF,TGCAGTGCTGGCCAATCGGGGAGCTCCTACAATGAGCAGTTCTTC
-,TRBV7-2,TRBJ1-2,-,CASSLATPGQTNYGYTF,TGTGCCAGCAGCTTAGCGACCCCTGGGCAGACTAACTATGGCTACACCTTC
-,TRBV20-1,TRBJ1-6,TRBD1,CSARLGQVGSPLHF,TGCAGTGCTAGGCTAGGACAGGTGGGATCACCCCTCCACTTT
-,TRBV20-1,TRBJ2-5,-,CSARDRRGSEETQYF,TGCAGTGCTAGAGATCGACGCGGTTCAGAAGAGACCCAGTACTTC
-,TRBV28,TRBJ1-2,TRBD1,CASSPFRDRENGYTF,TGTGCCAGCAGTCCTTTCAGAGACAGGGAAAATGGCTACACCTTC
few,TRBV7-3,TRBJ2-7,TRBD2,CASSLNLAGGVQYF,TGTGCCAGCAGCTTAAACCTAGCGGGAGGAGTGCAGTACTTC
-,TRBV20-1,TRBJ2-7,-,CGASWGHITGSYEQYF,TGCGGTGCTAGTTGGGGACACATCACGGGCTCCTACGAGCAGTACTTC
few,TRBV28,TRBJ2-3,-,CASSLARPNTDTQYF,TGTGCCAGCAGTCTAGCGAGACCAAACACAGATACGCAGTATTTT
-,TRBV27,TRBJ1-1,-,CASSTLQRMNTEAFF,TGTGCCAGCAGTACCCTACAGAGAATGAACACTGAAGCTTTCTTT
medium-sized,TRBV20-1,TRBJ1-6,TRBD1,CSAPSGTGRSYNSPLHF,TGCAGTGCACCGTCCGGGACAGGCCGCTCCTATAATTCACCCCTCCACTTT
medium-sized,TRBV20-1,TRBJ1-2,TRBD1,CSANTGQVDGYTF,TGCAGTGCTAATACGGGACAGGTCGATGGCTACACCTTC
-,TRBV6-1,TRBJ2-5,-,CASRASGHFGETQYF,TGTGCCAGTCGGGCGAGCGGGCATTTCGGGGAGACCCAGTACTTC
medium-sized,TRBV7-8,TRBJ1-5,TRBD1,CASSPRRTGLSQPQHF,TGTGCCAGCAGCCCCAGAAGGACAGGGTTGAGTCAGCCCCAGCATTTT
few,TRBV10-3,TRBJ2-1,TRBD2,CAISGGKTSGSYNEQFF,TGTGCCATCAGTGGGGGGAAGACTAGCGGCTCCTACAATGAGCAGTTCTTC
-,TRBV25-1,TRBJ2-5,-,CASSDRAPRRETQYF,TGTGCCAGCAGTGACCGGGCGCCCCGTAGGGAGACCCAGTACTTC
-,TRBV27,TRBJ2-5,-,CASRRLNPQETQYF,TGTGCCAGCAGAAGACTTAACCCACAAGAGACCCAGTACTTC
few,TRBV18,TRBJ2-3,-,CASSPPTRGDTQYF,TGTGCCAGCTCACCACCGACAAGGGGAGATACGCAGTATTTT
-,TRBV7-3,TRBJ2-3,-,CASSLNGAGHADTQYF,TGTGCCAGCAGCTTAAACGGGGCAGGGCATGCAGATACGCAGTATTTT
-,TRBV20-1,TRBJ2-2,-,CSASKRTGELFF,TGCAGTGCTAGTAAGAGGACCGGGGAGCTGTTTTTT
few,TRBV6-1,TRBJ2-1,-,CASSQDGWGEQFF,TGTGCCAGCAGTCAGGACGGTTGGGGTGAGCAGTTCTTC
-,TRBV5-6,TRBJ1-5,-,CASSLEGEQPQHF,TGTGCCAGCAGCTTGGAGGGGGAGCAGCCCCAGCATTTT
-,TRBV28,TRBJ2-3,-,CASSSLGGGIADTQYF,TGTGCCAGCAGTTCCTTGGGTGGGGGGATCGCAGATACGCAGTATTTT
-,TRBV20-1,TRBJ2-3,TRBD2,CSATKTSGRGTDTQYF,TGCAGTGCTACCAAGACTAGCGGGAGGGGCACAGATACGCAGTATTTT
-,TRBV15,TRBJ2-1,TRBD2,CATSPRGGRPLSSYNEQFF,TGTGCCACCAGCCCTAGGGGCGGGAGACCACTAAGCTCCTACAATGAGCAGTTCTTC
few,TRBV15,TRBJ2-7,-,CATSRSRASEQYF,TGTGCCACCAGCCGCTCCAGGGCTTCCGAGCAGTACTTC
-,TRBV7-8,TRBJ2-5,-,CASSQFRPYQETQYF,TGTGCCAGCAGCCAGTTCCGTCCGTACCAAGAGACCCAGTACTTC
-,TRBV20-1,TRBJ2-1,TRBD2,CSDPLAGGKGNEQFF,TGCAGTGACCCCCTAGCGGGAGGAAAGGGTAATGAGCAGTTCTTC
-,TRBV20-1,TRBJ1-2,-,CSARDLGRANYGYTF,TGCAGTGCTAGAGATTTAGGCAGGGCGAACTATGGCTACACCTTC
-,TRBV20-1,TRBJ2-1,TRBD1,CSYPRGEQFF,TGCAGTTACCCCAGGGGGGAGCAGTTCTTC
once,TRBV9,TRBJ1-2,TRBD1,CASSVGQGGDGYTF,TGTGCCAGCAGCGTAGGACAGGGGGGAGATGGCTACACCTTC
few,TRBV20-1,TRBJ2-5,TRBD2,CSARARTSGRYQETQYF,TGCAGTGCTAGAGCTCGGACTAGCGGGCGGTACCAAGAGACCCAGTACTTC
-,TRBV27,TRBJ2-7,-,CASSPVAQRRAYEQYF,TGTGCCAGCAGTCCCGTGGCACAGCGTCGTGCTTACGAGCAGTACTTC
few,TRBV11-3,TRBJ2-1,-,CASSRTAGEQFF,TGTGCCAGCAGTAGGACAGCAGGTGAGCAGTTCTTC